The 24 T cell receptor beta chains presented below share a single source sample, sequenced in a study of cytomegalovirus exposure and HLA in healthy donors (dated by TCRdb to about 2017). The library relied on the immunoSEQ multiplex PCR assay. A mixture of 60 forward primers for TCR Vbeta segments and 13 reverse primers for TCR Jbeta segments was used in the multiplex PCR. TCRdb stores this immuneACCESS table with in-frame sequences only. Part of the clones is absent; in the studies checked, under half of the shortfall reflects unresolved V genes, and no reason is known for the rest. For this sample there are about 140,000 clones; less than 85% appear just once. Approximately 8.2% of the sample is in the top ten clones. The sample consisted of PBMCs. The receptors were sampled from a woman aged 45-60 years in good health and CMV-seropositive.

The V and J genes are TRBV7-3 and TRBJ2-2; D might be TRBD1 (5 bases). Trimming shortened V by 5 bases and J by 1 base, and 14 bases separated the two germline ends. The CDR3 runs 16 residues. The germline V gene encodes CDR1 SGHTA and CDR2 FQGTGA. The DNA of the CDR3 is TGTGCCAGCAGCCAAAGGGGCAGCGAGAACACCGGGGAGCTGTTTTTT. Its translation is CASSQRGSENTGELFF.

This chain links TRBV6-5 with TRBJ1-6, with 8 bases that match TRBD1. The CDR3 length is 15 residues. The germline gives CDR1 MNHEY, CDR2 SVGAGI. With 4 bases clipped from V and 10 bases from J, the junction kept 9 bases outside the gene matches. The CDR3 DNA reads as TGTGCCAGCAGTTTTGAGAGGACAGGGACCTCACCCCTCCACTTT. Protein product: CASSFERTGTSPLHF.

Here the CDR3 reads CASSIDLGSSNQPQHF. CDR3 DNA sequence: TGTGCCAGTAGTATAGATCTTGGCAGTAGCAATCAGCCCCAGCATTTT. The V and J genes are TRBV19 and TRBJ1-5; D ambiguous. Trimming cost V 0 bases and J 0 bases, with 9 bases left between them. The CDR3 has 16 amino acids. The germline V gene has CDR1 LNHDA and CDR2 SQIVND (reference sequence).

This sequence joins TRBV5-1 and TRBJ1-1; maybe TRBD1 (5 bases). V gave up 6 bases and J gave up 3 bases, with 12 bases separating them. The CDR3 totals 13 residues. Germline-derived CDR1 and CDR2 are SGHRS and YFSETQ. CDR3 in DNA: TGCGCCAGCAAGCCCGGGGGGGACACTGAAGCTTTCTTT. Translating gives CASKPGGDTEAFF.

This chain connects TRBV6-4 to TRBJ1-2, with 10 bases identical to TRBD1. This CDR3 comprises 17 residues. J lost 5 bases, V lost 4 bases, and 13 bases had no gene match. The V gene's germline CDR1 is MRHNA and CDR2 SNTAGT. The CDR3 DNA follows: TGTGCCAGCAGTGCCACGCGGCGACAGGGGGCGAGTTATGGCTACACCTTC. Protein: CASSATRRQGASYGYTF.

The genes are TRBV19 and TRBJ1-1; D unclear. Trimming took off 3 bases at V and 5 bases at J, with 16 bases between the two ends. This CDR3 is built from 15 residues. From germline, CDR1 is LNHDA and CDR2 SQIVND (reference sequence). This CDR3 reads CASSISSTPGTEAFF. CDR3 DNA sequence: TGTGCCAGTAGTATCTCCTCTACGCCCGGGACTGAAGCTTTCTTT.

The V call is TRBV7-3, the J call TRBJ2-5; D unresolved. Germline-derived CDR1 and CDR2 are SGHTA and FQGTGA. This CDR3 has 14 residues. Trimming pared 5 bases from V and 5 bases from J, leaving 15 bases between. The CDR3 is CASSTGTRRETQYF. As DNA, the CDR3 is TGTGCCAGCAGCACTGGAACCCGGCGGGAGACCCAGTACTTC.

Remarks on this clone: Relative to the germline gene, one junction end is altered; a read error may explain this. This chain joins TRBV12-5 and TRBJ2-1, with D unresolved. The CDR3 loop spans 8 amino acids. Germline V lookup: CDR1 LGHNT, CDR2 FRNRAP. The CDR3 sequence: CASGPPVF. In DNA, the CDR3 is TGTGCTAGTGGCCCTCCGGTCTTC.

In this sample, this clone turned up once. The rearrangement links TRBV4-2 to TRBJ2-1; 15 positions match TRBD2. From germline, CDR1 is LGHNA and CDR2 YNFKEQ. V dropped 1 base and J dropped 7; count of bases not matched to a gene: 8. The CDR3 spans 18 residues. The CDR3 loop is CASSQARTSGGAGNEQFF. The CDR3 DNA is TGTGCCAGCAGCCAAGCCCGGACTAGCGGGGGGGCGGGGAATGAGCAGTTCTTC.

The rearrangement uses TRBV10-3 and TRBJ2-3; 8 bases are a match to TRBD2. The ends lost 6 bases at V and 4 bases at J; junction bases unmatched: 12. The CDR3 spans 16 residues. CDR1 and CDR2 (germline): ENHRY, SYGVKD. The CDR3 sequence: CAIRTPRGGISDTQYF. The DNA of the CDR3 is TGTGCCATCAGGACTCCACGGGGGGGCATCTCAGATACGCAGTATTTT.

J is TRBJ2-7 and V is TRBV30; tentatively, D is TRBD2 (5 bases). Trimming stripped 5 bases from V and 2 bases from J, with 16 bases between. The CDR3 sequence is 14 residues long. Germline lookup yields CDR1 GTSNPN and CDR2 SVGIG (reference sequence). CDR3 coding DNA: TGTGCCTGGCATCTGGCGGGTCCAACCTACGAGCAGTACTTC. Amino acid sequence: CAWHLAGPTYEQYF.

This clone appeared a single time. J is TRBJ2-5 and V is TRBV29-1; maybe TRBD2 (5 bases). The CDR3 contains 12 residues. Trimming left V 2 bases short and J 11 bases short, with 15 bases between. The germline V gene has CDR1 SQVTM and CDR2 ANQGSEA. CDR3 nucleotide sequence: TGCAGCGTTGAAAAAGAGGACTGGGAGCAGTACTTC. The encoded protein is CSVEKEDWEQYF.

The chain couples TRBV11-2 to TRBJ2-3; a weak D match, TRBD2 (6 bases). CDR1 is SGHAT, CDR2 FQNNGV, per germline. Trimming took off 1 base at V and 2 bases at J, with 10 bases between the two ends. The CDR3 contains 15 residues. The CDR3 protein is CASSLGRGSTDTQYF. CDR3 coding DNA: TGTGCCAGCAGCTTAGGGAGGGGATCCACAGATACGCAGTATTTT.

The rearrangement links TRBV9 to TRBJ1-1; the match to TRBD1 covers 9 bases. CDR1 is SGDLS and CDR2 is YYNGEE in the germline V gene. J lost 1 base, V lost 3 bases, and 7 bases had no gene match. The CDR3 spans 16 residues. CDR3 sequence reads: CASSAGTGYGNTEAFF. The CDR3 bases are TGTGCCAGCAGCGCCGGGACAGGGTACGGGAACACTGAAGCTTTCTTT. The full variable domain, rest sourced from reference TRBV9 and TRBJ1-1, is DSGVTQTPKHLITATGQRVTLRCSPRSGDLSVYWYQQSLDQGLQFLIQYYNGEERAKGNILERFSAQQFPDLHSELNLSSLELGDSALYFCASSAGTGYGNTEAFFGQGTRLTVV.

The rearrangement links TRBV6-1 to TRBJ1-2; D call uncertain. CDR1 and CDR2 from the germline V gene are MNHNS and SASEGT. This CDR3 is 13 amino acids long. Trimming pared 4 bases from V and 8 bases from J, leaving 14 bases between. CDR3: CASSVRGYVGYTF. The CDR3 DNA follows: TGTGCCAGCAGTGTAAGAGGGTATGTAGGCTACACCTTC.

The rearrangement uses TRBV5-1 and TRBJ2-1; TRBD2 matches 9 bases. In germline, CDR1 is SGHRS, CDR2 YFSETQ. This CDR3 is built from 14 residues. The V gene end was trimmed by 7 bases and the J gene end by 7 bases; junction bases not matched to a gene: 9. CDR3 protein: CASRGRGGGNEQFF. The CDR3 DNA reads TGCGCCAGCCGTGGGCGGGGGGGAGGAAATGAGCAGTTCTTC.

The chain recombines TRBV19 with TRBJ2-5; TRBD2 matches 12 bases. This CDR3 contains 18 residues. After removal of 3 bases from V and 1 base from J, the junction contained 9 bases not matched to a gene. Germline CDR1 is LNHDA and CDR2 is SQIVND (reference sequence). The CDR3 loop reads CASSMRLAGAPFQETQYF. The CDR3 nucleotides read TGTGCCAGTAGTATGCGACTAGCGGGGGCCCCCTTCCAAGAGACCCAGTACTTC.

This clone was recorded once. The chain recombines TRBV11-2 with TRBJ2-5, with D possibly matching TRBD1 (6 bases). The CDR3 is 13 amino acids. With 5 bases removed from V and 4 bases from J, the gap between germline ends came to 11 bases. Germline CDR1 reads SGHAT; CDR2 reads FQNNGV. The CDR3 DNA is TGTGCCAGCAGCCGAGGGGGTGGAGAGACCCAGTACTTC. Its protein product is CASSRGGGETQYF.

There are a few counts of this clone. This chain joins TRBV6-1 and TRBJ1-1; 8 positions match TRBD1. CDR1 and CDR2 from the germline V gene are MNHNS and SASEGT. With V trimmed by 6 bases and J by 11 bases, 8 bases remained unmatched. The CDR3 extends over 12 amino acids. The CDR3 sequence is CASRQDRVKAFF. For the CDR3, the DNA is TGTGCCAGCAGACAGGACAGGGTAAAGGCTTTCTTT.

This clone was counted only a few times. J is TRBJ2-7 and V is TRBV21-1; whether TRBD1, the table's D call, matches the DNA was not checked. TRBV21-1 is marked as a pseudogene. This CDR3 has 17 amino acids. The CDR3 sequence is CASSKVWWDRVYHEQYF. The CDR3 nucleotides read TGTGCCAGCAGCAAAGTATGGTGGGACAGGGTTTACCACGAGCAGTACTTC.

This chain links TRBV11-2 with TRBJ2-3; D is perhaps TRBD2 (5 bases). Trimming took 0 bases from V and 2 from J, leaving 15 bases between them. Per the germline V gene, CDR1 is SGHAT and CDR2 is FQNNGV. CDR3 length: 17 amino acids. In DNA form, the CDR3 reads TGTGCCAGCAGCTTAGATCAGCTAGCCTCTGTCACAGATACGCAGTATTTT. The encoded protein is CASSLDQLASVTDTQYF.

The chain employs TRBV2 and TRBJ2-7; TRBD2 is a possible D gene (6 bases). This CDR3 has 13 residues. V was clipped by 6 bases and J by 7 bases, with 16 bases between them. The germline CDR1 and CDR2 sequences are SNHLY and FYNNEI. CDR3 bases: TGTGCCAGCAGCGGGGGAGGAACTAGGGAGCAGTACTTC. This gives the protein CASSGGGTREQYF. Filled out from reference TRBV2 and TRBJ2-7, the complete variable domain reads EPEVTQTPSHQVTQMGQEVILRCVPISNHLYFYWYRQILGQKVEFLVSFYNNEISEKSEIFDDQFSVERPDGSNFTLKIRSTKLEDSAMYFCASSGGGTREQYFGPGTRLTVT.

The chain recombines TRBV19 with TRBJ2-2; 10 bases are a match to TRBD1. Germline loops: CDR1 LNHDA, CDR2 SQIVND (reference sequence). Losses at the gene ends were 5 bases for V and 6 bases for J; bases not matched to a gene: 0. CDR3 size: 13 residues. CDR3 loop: CASSGQGAGELFF. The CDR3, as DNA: TGTGCCAGTAGTGGACAGGGGGCCGGGGAGCTGTTTTTT.

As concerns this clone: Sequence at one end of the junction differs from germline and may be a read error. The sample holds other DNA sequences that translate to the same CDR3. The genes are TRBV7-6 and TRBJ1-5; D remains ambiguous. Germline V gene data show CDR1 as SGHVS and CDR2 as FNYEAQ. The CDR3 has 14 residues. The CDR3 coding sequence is TGCGCCAGCAGCTCCCGACAAAGCAATCAGCCCCAGCATTTT. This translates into CASSSRQSNQPQHF.